This T cell receptor (beta chain) emerged from a study of T cell responses to AZD1222 COVID-19 vaccine. There are 14 residues in the CDR3. The J segment lost 7 bases and the V segment lost 3 bases, leaving 4 bases of the junction unmatched. Per the germline V gene, CDR1 is SGHNT and CDR2 is YYREEE (reference sequence). Here immunoSEQ multiplex PCR was the method, and the copy in TCRdb shows in-frame clones only, minus some. The sample yields some 130,000 clones, more than 85% seen once. This receptor was taken from an adult in good health. This material consisted of peripheral blood, taken on day 0 of AZD1222 vaccination. The chain uses TRBV5-4 and TRBJ1-4; 9 nucleotides agree with TRBD1. CDR3 region: CASSSGQGGEKLFF. The DNA for the CDR3 is TGTGCCAGCAGCTCGGGACAGGGTGGTGAAAAACTGTTTTTT.